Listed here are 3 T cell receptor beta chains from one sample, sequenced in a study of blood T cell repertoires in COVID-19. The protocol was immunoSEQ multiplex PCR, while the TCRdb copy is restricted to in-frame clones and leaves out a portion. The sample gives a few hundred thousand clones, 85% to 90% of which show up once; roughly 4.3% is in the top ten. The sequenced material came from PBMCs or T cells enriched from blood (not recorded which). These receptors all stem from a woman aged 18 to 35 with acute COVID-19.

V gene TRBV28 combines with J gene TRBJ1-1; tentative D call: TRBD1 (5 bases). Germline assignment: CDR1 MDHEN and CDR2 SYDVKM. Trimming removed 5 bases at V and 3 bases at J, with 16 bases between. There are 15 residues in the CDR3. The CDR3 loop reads CASSILVPGDTEAFF. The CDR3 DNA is TGTGCCAGCAGTATCCTCGTCCCGGGGGACACTGAAGCTTTCTTT.

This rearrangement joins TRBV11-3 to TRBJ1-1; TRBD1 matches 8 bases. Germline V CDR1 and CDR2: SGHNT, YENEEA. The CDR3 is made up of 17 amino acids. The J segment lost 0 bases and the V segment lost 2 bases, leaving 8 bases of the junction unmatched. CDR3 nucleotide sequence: TGTGCCAGCAGCTTACCCCAGGGGGCATCCATGAACACTGAAGCTTTCTTT. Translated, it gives CASSLPQGASMNTEAFF.

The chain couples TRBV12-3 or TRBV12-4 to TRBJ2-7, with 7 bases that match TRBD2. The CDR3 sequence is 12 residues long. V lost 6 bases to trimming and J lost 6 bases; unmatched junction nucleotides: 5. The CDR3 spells CASSFGLVEQYF. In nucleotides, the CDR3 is TGTGCCAGCAGCTTTGGACTAGTCGAGCAGTACTTC.